The next 16 T cell receptor beta chains were all read from a single sample in a study of blood T cell repertoires in COVID-19. Sequenced by immunoSEQ multiplex PCR; TCRdb stores in-frame clones only, minus some. The sample gives some 260,000 clones, 85% to 90% of which show up once; 1.2% to 1.5% is in the top ten. Sequenced: peripheral blood. These receptor sequences come from a man at least 80 years old with acute or convalescent COVID-19.

The rearrangement links TRBV7-3 to TRBJ2-3, with a tentative D call TRBD2 (6 bases). The germline gives CDR1 SGHTA, CDR2 FQGTGA. V dropped 4 bases and J dropped 4 bases, with 12 bases sitting between them. The CDR3 length is 14 residues. As DNA, the CDR3 is TGTGCCAGCAGCTCCGGGACTTATTCAGATACGCAGTATTTT. It encodes CASSSGTYSDTQYF. Full variable domain (missing parts from reference TRBV7-3 and TRBJ2-3): GAGVSQTPSNKVTEKGKYVELRCDPISGHTALYWYRQSLGQGPEFLIYFQGTGAADDSGLPNDRFFAVRPEGSVSTLKIQRTERGDSAVYLCASSSGTYSDTQYFGPGTRLTVL.

The rearrangement joins TRBV11-2 to TRBJ2-1; the D is unclear. This CDR3 has 12 amino acids. Germline V gene sequence: CDR1 SGHAT, CDR2 FQNNGV. V lost 5 bases and J 7 bases, leaving 9 bases between the germline ends. In DNA form, the CDR3 reads TGTGCCAGCAGCCCCCAGCGAAATGAGCAGTTCTTC. Translated: CASSPQRNEQFF.

In its sample, this clone was seen a few times. This chain joins TRBV7-3 and TRBJ1-2; D gene uncertain. The CDR3 totals 13 residues. The V gene lost 2 bases and the J gene lost 5 bases, with 9 bases spanning the gap. Germline CDR1 is SGHTA and CDR2 is FQGTGA. The CDR3 nucleotides are TGTGCCAGCAGCTTAGGCACAGTATATGGCTACACCTTC. The encoded protein is CASSLGTVYGYTF.

V gene TRBV19 combines with J gene TRBJ1-6, with 8 bases matching TRBD1. From germline, CDR1 is LNHDA and CDR2 SQIVND (reference sequence). CDR3 length equals 14 residues. Trimming cost V 3 bases and J 10 bases; bases outside gene matches: 5. The CDR3 coding sequence is TGTGCCAGTAGTATGGACAGGGTGGGATCACCCCTCCACTTT. It encodes CASSMDRVGSPLHF.

V is TRBV27 and J is TRBJ1-3, with TRBD1 matching over 9 bases. Germline assignment: CDR1 MNHEY and CDR2 SMNVEV (reference sequence). V was pared by 2 bases and J by 8 bases, with 4 bases of the junction left unmatched. The CDR3 covers 14 residues. The DNA for the CDR3 is TGTGCCAGCAGTTTACGGGGACAGGGAGACACCATATATTTT. Protein sequence: CASSLRGQGDTIYF.

This clone was found a few times. The chain recombines TRBV4-1 with TRBJ2-2, with D possibly TRBD1 on 5 matching bases. Germline V CDR1 and CDR2: MGHRA, YSYEKL. This CDR3 contains 15 residues. Trimming left V 3 bases short and J 1 base short, with 9 bases between. The CDR3 nucleotides are TGCGCCAGCAGCCACTCTACAGGGAACACCGGGGAGCTGTTTTTT. Translated: CASSHSTGNTGELFF.

This clone has more than one count but fewer than ten. This chain joins TRBV25-1 and TRBJ1-5; D ambiguous. V was clipped by 6 bases and J by 6 bases, with 15 bases between them. Germline assignment: CDR1 MGHDK and CDR2 SYGVNS. The CDR3 runs 14 residues. CDR3 residues: CASRPRVPSQPQHF. The CDR3 DNA reads TGTGCCAGCAGACCACGGGTTCCAAGTCAGCCCCAGCATTTT.

The rearrangement links TRBV7-9 to TRBJ1-1, with D unclear. The V and J ends lost 2 bases and 7 bases respectively, with 14 bases between them. Germline CDR1 reads SEHNR; CDR2 reads FQNEAQ (reference sequence). The CDR3 consists of 14 residues. The DNA for the CDR3 is TGTGCCAGCAGCTTACCCCAGTCATATTTTGAAGCTTTCTTT. Amino acids: CASSLPQSYFEAFF.

The V call is TRBV9, the J call TRBJ2-1; unclear D gene. Trimming shortened V by 1 base and J by 0 bases, and 8 bases separated the two germline ends. Germline-derived CDR1 and CDR2 are SGDLS and YYNGEE. The CDR3 sequence is 15 residues long. The CDR3 protein is CASSVSWSSYNEQFF. DNA for the CDR3: TGTGCCAGCAGCGTAAGTTGGAGCTCCTACAATGAGCAGTTCTTC. Complete variable domain (other parts from reference TRBV9 and TRBJ2-1): DSGVTQTPKHLITATGQRVTLRCSPRSGDLSVYWYQQSLDQGLQFLIQYYNGEERAKGNILERFSAQQFPDLHSELNLSSLELGDSALYFCASSVSWSSYNEQFFGPGTRLTVL.

The table lists this clone with a few counts. The V and J genes are TRBV12-2 and TRBJ1-6. TRBV12-2 is shown as a pseudogene. The CDR3 totals 13 residues. CDR3 in amino acids: CASRSGINSPLHF. The CDR3 nucleotides are TGTGCAAGTCGCTCCGGTATCAATTCACCCCTCCACTTT.

The rearrangement links TRBV11-3 to TRBJ2-3, with D perhaps matching TRBD2 (6 bases). Trimming pared 5 bases from V and 4 bases from J, leaving 13 bases between. Per germline, CDR1 SGHNT and CDR2 YENEEA. CDR3 length equals 14 residues. CDR3 amino acids: CASSPGLQSDTQYF. The DNA for the CDR3 is TGTGCCAGCAGCCCCGGACTACAGTCAGATACGCAGTATTTT. Combining the CDR3 with reference TRBV11-3 and TRBJ2-3 gives the whole variable domain EAGVVQSPRYKIIEKKQPVAFWCNPISGHNTLYWYLQNLGQGPELLIRYENEEAVDDSQLPKDRFSAERLKGVDSTLKIQPAELGDSAVYLCASSPGLQSDTQYFGPGTRLTVL.

The V call is TRBV13, the J call TRBJ1-5; maybe TRBD1 (6 bases). The V gene's germline CDR1 is PRHDT and CDR2 FYEKMQ (reference sequence). The V gene lost 5 bases and the J gene lost 4 bases, with 15 bases spanning the gap. CDR3 length equals 15 residues. The CDR3 DNA reads as TGTGCCAGCAGCCTTGGGGGCAGGCATAATCAGCCCCAGCATTTT. Translating gives CASSLGGRHNQPQHF.

A word on this clone: Distinct nucleotide sequences in the sample also encode this CDR3. The rearrangement uses TRBV6-2 or TRBV6-3 and TRBJ2-5, with a weak D call TRBD2 (5 bases). V lost 5 bases and J 5 bases, leaving 9 bases between the germline ends. This CDR3 has 12 amino acids. The V gene's germline CDR1 is MNHEY and CDR2 SVGEGT. The CDR3: CASSVGGETQYF. DNA of the CDR3: TGTGCCAGCAGTGTCGGCGGGGAGACCCAGTACTTC.

The chain links TRBV7-9 to TRBJ2-5, with 12 bases aligning to TRBD2. The CDR3 is 13 residues long. J was trimmed by 6 bases and V by 10 bases; bases with no gene match: 6. CDR1 and CDR2 (germline): SEHNR, FQNEAQ (reference sequence). The CDR3: CATGTSGFQTQYF. The CDR3 region has the DNA TGTGCCACGGGGACTAGCGGGTTTCAGACCCAGTACTTC.

Worth noting for this clone: The germline gene is not matched at one end of the junction; a read error may be the cause. The chain couples TRBV29-1 to TRBJ1-1; D perhaps matches TRBD1 (6 bases). CDR1 and CDR2 (germline): SQVTM, ANQGSEA. This CDR3 is built from 12 residues. This CDR3 reads CTGGQMNTEAFF. CDR3 DNA: TGTACTGGGGGACAAATGAACACTGAAGCTTTCTTT.

The CDR3, as DNA: TGTGCCAGCAGTTGGGGGACAGGGAAGATCAACACCGGGGAGCTGTTTTTT. Amino acids: CASSWGTGKINTGELFF. The chain couples TRBV28 to TRBJ2-2, with TRBD1 identical over 9 bases. The V gene's germline CDR1 is MDHEN and CDR2 SYDVKM. The CDR3 length is 17 residues. Trimming at V came to 4 bases and at J to 2 bases, leaving 8 bases not matched to a gene.